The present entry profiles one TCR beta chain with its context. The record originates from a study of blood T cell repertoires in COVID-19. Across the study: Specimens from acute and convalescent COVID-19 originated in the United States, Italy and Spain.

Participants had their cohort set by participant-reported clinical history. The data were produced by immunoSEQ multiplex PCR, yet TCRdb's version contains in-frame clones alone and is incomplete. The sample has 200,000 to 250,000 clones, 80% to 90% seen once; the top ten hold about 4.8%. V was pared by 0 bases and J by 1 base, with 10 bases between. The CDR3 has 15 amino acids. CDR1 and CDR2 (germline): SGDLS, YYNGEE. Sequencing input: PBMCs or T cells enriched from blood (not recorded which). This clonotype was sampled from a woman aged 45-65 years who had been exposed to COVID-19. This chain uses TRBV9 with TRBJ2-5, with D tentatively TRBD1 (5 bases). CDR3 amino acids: CASSVGGRAQETQYF. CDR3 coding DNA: TGTGCCAGCAGCGTAGGAGGCAGGGCCCAAGAGACCCAGTACTTC.